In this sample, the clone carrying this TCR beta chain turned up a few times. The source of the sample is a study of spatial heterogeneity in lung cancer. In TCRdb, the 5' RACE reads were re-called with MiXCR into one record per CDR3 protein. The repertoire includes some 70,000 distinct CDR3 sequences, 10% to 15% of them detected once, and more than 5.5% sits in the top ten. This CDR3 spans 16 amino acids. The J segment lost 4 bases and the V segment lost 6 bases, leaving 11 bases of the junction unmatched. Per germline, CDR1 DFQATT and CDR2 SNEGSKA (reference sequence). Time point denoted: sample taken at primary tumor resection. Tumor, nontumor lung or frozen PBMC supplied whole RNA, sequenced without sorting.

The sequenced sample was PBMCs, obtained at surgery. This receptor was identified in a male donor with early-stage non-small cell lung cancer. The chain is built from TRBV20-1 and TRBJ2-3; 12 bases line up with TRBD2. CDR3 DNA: TGCAGTGCCAGCCTCTCTAGCGGGAGGGCCCCAGATACGCAGTATTTT. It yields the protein CSASLSSGRAPDTQYF.